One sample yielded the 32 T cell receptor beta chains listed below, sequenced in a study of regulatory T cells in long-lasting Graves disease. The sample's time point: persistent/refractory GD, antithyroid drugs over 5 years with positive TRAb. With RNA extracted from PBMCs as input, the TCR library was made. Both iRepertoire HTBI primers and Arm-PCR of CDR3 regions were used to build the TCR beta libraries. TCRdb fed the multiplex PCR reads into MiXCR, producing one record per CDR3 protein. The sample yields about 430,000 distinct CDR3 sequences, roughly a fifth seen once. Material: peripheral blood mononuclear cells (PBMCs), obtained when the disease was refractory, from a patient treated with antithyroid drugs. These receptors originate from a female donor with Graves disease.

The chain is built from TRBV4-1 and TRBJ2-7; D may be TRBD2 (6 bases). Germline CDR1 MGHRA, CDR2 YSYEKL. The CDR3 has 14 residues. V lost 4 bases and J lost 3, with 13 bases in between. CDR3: CASSPRGLFYEQYF. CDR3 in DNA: TGCGCCAGCAGCCCGAGGGGACTTTTCTACGAGCAGTACTTC.

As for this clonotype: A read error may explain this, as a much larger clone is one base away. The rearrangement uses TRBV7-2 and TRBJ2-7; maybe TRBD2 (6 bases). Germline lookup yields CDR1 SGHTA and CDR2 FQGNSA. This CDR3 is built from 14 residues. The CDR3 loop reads CASSRGLPAYGQYF. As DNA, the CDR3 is TGTGCCAGCAGCCGGGGACTTCCAGCCTACGGGCAGTACTTC.

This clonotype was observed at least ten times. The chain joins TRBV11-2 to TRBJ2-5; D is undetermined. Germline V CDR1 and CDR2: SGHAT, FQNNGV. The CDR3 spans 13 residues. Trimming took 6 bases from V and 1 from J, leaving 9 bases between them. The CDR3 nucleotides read TGTGCCAGCAGTGGGCTTACCCAAGAGACCCAGTACTTC. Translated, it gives CASSGLTQETQYF.

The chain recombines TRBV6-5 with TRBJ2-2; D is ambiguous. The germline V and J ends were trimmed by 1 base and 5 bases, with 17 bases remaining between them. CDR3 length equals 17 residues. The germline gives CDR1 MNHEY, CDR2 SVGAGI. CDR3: CASSYYSREYRTGELFF. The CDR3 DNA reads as TGTGCCAGCAGTTACTACTCAAGGGAATATAGGACCGGGGAGCTGTTTTTT.

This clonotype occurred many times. CDR3 region: CASSQGTLTGEQYF. The CDR3 DNA reads TGTGCCAGCAGCCAAGGGACCTTGACGGGGGAGCAGTACTTC. The chain carries TRBV3-1 and TRBJ2-7, with D possibly being TRBD2 (5 bases). The CDR3 consists of 14 residues. The germline V and J ends were trimmed by 1 base and 7 bases, with 14 bases remaining between them. Looked up from germline, CDR1 is LGHDT and CDR2 is YNNKEL (reference sequence).

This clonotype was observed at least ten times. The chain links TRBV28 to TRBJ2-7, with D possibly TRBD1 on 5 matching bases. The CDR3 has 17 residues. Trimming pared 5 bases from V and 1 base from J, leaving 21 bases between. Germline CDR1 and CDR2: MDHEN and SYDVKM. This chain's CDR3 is CASSPKTALSPSYEQYF. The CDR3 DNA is TGTGCCAGCAGTCCAAAGACAGCTCTTTCTCCTTCCTACGAGCAGTACTTC.

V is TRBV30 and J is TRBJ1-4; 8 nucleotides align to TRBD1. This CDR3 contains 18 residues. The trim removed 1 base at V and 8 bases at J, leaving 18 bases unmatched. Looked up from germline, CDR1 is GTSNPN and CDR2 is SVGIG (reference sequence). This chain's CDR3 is CAWSGRKGQGSRDEKLFF. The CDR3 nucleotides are TGTGCCTGGAGTGGGAGAAAAGGACAGGGATCCAGGGACGAAAAACTGTTTTTT.

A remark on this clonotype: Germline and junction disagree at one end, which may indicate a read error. CDR3 bases: TGCAGTGCGAGAGGGCAGGGTTTAACTAATGAAAAACTGTTTTTT. This sequence encodes CSARGQGLTNEKLFF. The chain is built from TRBV20-1 and TRBJ1-4; D perhaps matches TRBD1 (5 bases). The CDR3 sequence is 15 residues long. Germline V gene sequence: CDR1 DFQATT, CDR2 SNEGSKA (reference sequence).

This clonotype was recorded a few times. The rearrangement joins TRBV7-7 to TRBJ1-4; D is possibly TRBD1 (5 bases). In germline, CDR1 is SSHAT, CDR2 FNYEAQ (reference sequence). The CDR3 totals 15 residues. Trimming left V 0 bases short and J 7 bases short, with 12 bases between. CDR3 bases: TGTGCCAGCAGCTTAGCCAGGGTTCTGAGTGAAAAACTGTTTTTT. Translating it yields CASSLARVLSEKLFF.

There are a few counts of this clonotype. The chain's CDR3 is CSVAPLTSGSSYEQYF. The CDR3 coding sequence is TGCAGCGTCGCACCCCTAACTAGCGGGAGCTCCTACGAGCAGTACTTC. The chain recombines TRBV29-1 with TRBJ2-7, with 11 bases aligning to TRBD2. There are 16 residues in the CDR3. Germline V gene data show CDR1 as SQVTM and CDR2 as ANQGSEA. V was pared by 6 bases and J by 0 bases, with 10 bases of the junction left unmatched.

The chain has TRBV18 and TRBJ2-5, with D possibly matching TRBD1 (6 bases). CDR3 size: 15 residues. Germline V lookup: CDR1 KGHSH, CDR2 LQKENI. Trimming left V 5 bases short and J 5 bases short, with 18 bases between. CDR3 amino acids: CASSAQGPSGETQYF. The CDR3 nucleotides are TGTGCCAGCTCAGCCCAGGGGCCATCGGGTGAGACCCAGTACTTC.

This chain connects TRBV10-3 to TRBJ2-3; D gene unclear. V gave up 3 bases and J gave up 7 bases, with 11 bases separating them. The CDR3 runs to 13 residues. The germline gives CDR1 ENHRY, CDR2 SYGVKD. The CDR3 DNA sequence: TGTGCCATCAGTGAAGAAAGGGCATATACGCAGTATTTT. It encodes CAISEERAYTQYF.

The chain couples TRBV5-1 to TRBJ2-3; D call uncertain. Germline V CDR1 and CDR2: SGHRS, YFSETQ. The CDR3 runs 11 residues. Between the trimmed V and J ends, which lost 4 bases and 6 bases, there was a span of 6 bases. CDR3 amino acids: CASSISDTQYF. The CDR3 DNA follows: TGCGCCAGCAGCATCTCCGATACGCAGTATTTT.

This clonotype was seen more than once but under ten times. The CDR3 bases are TGCAGTGCTAGAGATTGGGGGGCCGGGGCCGGGGAGCTGTTTTTT. Protein sequence: CSARDWGAGAGELFF. The J gene is TRBJ2-2, the V gene TRBV20-1; TRBD1 or TRBD2 may be the D gene (6 bases each). The CDR3 covers 15 residues. Per germline, CDR1 DFQATT and CDR2 SNEGSKA (reference sequence). V was clipped by 0 bases and J by 6 bases, with 14 bases between them.

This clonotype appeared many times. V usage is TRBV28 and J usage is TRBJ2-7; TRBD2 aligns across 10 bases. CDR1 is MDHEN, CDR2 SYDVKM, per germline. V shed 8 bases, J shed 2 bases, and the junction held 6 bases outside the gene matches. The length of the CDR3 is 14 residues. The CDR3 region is CASSSGGVPYEQYF. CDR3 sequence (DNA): TGTGCCAGCTCTAGCGGGGGTGTTCCCTACGAGCAGTACTTC. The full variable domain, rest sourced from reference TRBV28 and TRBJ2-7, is DVKVTQSSRYLVKRTGEKVFLECVQDMDHENMFWYRQDPGLGLRLIYFSYDVKMKEKGDIPEGYSVSREKKERFSLILESASTNQTSMYLCASSSGGVPYEQYFGPGTRLTVT.

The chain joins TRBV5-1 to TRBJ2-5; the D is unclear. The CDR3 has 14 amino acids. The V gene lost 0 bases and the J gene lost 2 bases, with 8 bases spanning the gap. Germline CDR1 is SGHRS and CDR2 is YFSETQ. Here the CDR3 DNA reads TGCGCCAGCAGCTTGGTAAAGTCTCAAGAGACCCAGTACTTC. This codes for CASSLVKSQETQYF. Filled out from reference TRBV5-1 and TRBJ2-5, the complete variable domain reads KAGVTQTPRYLIKTRGQQVTLSCSPISGHRSVSWYQQTPGQGLQFLFEYFSETQRNKGNFPGRFSGRQFSNSRSEMNVSTLELGDSALYLCASSLVKSQETQYFGPGTRLLVL.

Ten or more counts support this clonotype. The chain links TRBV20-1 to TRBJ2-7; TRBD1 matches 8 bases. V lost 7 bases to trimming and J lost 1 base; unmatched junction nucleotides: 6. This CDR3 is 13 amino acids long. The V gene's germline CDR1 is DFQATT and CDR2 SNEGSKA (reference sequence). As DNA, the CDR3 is TGCAGTGTGGGGACAGGTTTTTCCTACGAGCAGTACTTC. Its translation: CSVGTGFSYEQYF.

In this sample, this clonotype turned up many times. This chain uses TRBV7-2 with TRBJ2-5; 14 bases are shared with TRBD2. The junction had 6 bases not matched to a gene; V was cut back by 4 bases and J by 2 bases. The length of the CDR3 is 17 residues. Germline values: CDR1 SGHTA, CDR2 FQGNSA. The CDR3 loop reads CASSSLGTSGGQETQYF. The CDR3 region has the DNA TGTGCCAGCAGCTCCCTCGGGACTAGCGGGGGTCAAGAGACCCAGTACTTC.

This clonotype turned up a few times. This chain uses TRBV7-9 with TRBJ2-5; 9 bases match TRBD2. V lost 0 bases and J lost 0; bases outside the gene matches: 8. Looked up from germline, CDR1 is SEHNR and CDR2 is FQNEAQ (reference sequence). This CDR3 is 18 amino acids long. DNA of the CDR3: TGTGCCAGCAGCTTAGCTCACGGGACTAGCAGCTACCAAGAGACCCAGTACTTC. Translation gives CASSLAHGTSSYQETQYF.

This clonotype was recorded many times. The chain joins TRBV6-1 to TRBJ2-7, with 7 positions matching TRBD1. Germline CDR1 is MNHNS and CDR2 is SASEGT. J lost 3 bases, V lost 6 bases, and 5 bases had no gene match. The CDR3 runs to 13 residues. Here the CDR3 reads CASRTGKIYEQYF. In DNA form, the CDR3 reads TGTGCCAGCAGGACAGGGAAGATCTACGAGCAGTACTTC.

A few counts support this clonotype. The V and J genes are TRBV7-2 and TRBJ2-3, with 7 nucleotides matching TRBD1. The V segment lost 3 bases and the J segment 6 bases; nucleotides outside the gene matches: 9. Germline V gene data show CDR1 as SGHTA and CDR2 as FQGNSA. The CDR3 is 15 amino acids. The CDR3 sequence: CASSFRDSRDDTQYF. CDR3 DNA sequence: TGTGCCAGCAGCTTCCGGGACAGTCGGGACGATACGCAGTATTTT.

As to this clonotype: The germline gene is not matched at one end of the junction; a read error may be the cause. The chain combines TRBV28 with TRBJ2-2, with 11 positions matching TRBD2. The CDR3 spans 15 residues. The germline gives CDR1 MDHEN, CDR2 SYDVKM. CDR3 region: CASSQRLAGSGELLF. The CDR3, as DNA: TGTGCCAGCAGCCAAAGACTAGCGGGATCCGGGGAGCTGCTTTTT.

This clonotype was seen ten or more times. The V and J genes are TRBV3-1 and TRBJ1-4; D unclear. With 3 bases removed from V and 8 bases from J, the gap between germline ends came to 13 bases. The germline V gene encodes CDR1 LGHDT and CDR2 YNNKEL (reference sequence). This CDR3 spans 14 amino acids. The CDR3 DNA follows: TGTGCCAGCAGCCAGCTTAAGCTTGGCGAAAAACTGTTTTTT. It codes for CASSQLKLGEKLFF.

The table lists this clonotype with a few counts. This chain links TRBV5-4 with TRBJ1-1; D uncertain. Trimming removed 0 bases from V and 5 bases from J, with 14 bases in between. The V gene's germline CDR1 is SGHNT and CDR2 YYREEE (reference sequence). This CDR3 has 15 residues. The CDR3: CASSLVEGRETEAFF. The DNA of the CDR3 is TGTGCCAGCAGCTTGGTGGAGGGTCGAGAGACTGAAGCTTTCTTT. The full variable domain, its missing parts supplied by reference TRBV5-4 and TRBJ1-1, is ETGVTQSPTHLIKTRGQQVTLRCSSQSGHNTVSWYQQALGQGPQFIFQYYREEENGRGNFPPRFSGLQFPNYSSELNVNALELDDSALYLCASSLVEGRETEAFFGQGTRLTVV.

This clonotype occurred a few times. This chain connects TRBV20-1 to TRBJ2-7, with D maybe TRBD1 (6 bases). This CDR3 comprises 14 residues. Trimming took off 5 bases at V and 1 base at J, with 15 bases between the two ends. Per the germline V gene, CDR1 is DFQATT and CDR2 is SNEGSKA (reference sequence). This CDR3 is CSAHKFDRSYEQYF. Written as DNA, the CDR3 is TGCAGTGCTCACAAATTCGACAGGTCCTACGAGCAGTACTTC.

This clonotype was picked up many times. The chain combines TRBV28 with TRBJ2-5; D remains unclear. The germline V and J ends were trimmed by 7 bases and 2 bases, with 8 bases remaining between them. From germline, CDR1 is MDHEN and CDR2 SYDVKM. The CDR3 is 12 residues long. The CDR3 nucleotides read TGTGCCAGCATGGGCAGACAAGAGACCCAGTACTTC. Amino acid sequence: CASMGRQETQYF.

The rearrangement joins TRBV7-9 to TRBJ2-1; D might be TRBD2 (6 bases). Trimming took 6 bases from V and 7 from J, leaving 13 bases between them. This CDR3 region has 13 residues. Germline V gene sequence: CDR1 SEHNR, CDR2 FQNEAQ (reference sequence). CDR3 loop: CASRAGSGNEQFF. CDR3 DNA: TGTGCCAGCAGGGCGGGATCAGGGAATGAGCAGTTCTTC. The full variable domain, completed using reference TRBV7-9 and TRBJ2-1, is DTGVSQNPRHKITKRGQNVTFRCDPISEHNRLYWYRQTLGQGPEFLTYFQNEAQLEKSRLLSDRFSAERPKGSFSTLEIQRTEQGDSAMYLCASRAGSGNEQFFGPGTRLTVL.

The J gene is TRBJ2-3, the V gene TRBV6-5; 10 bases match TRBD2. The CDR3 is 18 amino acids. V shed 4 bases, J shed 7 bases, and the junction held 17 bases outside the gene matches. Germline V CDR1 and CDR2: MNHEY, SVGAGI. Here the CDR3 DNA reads TGTGCCAGCAGTTCTCTAGCGGGAGTCCCTTTAGGACCGTATACGCAGTATTTT. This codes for CASSSLAGVPLGPYTQYF.

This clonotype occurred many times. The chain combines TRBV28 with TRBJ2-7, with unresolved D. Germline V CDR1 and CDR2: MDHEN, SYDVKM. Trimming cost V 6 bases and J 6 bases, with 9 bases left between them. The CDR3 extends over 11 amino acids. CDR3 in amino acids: CASSPSAEQYF. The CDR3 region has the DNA TGTGCCAGCAGCCCCTCCGCCGAGCAGTACTTC.

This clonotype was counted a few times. The CDR3 DNA reads TGTGCCAGCAGTGTTCGGGTCTCCCAAGAGACCCAGTACTTC. Protein sequence: CASSVRVSQETQYF. The chain links TRBV2 to TRBJ2-5; D is ambiguous. V was pared by 4 bases and J by 1 base, with 10 bases between. Germline CDR1 is SNHLY and CDR2 is FYNNEI. The CDR3 is made up of 14 amino acids.

This chain's CDR3 is CASRDGTRGELFF. Written as DNA, the CDR3 is TGCGCCAGCAGGGACGGGACTCGCGGGGAGCTGTTTTTT. The gene calls are TRBV10-2 and TRBJ2-2, with D perhaps TRBD2 (6 bases). V lost 6 bases to trimming and J lost 7 bases, with 12 bases between them. CDR3 length equals 13 residues. Germline values: CDR1 WSHSY, CDR2 SAAADI.

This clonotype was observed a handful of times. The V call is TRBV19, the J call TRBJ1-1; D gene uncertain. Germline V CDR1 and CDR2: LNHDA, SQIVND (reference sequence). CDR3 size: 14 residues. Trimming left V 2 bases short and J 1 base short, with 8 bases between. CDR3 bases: TGTGCCAGTAGTATACCGGGGTGGAACACTGAAGCTTTCTTT. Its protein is CASSIPGWNTEAFF.